The present T cell receptor beta chain was sequenced within a study of shared clonotypes between healthy human individuals. Donors were healthy HIV-negative adults without recently reported acute infections or vaccinations. CD8 memory fractions consisted of CD45RO+ and CCR7-negative CD45RA+ TemRA cells together. The CDR3 totals 15 residues. CDR1 is SGHVS and CDR2 is FNYEAQ in the germline V gene. Trimming took 5 bases from V and 4 from J; bases not matched to a gene: 9. Several immunoSEQ plates held equal portions of the genomic DNA taken from each subset. Method: immunoSEQ multiplex PCR; TCRdb's copy keeps in-frame clones and lacks some. The table lists around 88,000 clones, 68% of them singletons.

The sample was memory CD8+ T cells sorted from blood. Documented subset: CD45RO+ cells pooled with CCR7-negative TemRA cells. The chain has TRBV7-6 and TRBJ2-7, with 9 nucleotides matching TRBD1. The sequence was obtained from a man aged 25 to 40 in good health. In DNA, the CDR3 is TGTGCCAGCAGCCCCCGGGGACAGGGTTTTTACGAGCAGTACTTC. The encoded protein is CASSPRGQGFYEQYF. Full variable domain (outside the CDR3, taken from reference TRBV7-6 and TRBJ2-7): GAGVSQSPRYKVTKRGQDVALRCDPISGHVSLYWYRQALGQGPEFLTYFNYEAQQDKSGLPNDRFSAERPEGSISTLTIQRTEQRDSAMYRCASSPRGQGFYEQYFGPGTRLTVT.